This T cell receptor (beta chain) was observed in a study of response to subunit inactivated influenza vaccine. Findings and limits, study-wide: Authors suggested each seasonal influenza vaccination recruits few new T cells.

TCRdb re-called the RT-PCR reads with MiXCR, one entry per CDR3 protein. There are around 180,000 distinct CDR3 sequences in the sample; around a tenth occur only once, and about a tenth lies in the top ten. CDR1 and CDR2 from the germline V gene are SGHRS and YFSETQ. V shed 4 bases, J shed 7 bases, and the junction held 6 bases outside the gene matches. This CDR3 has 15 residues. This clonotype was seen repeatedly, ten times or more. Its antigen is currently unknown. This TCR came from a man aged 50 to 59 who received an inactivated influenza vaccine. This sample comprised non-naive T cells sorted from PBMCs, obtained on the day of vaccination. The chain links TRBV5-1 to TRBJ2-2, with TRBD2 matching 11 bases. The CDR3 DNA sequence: TGCGCCAGCAGCCTTAGCGGGAGGGCCGACGGGGAGCTGTTTTTT. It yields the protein CASSLSGRADGELFF.